The present T cell receptor (beta chain) was sequenced within a study of T cell responses to AZD1222 COVID-19 vaccine. Study-level results: With dominance at 160-218 and 743-854, vaccine-associated CD4 TCRs spanned spike. Nearly half of spike-specific TCRs reportedly target variant regions that are unmutated in the B.1.351 and B.1.1.7 variants. Donors were mostly white British, more females; clonal diversity possibly underestimated. Recipients of two AZD1222 doses showed rising Spike-specific TCR breadth and depth.

Germline assignment: CDR1 SGDLS and CDR2 YYNGEE. V lost 3 bases, J lost 3 bases, and 13 bases lay in between. The CDR3 totals 14 residues. Comments on this clone: Its antigen is still unknown.

Sequencing was performed with immunoSEQ multiplex PCR; in TCRdb, only in-frame clones are kept and a portion is missing. Of about 220,000 clones listed, 93% are singletons. The chain joins TRBV9 to TRBJ2-7; weak D call: TRBD1 (5 bases). This material consisted of peripheral blood, taken on day 0 of MenACWY control vaccination. The sequence derives from an adult in good health. The DNA for the CDR3 is TGTGCCAGCAGCGCACTACTAACAGGCTACGAGCAGTACTTC. This sequence encodes CASSALLTGYEQYF.